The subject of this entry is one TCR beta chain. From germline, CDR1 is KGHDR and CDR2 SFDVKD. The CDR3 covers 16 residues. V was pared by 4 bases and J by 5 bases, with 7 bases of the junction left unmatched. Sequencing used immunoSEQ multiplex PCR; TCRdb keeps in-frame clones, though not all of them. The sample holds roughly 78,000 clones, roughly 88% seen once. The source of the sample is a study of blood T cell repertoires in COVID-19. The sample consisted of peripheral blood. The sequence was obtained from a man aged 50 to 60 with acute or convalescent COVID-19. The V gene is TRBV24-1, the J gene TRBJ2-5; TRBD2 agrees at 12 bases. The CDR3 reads CATSDLLAGGRETQYF. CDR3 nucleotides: TGTGCCACCAGTGACCTACTAGCGGGGGGCAGGGAGACCCAGTACTTC.